The entry below describes one T cell receptor beta chain. Relative to the germline gene, one junction end is altered; a read error may explain this. This sample was taken from a study of cytomegalovirus exposure and HLA in healthy donors. The CDR3 totals 17 residues. Germline CDR1 MGHRA, CDR2 YSYEKL. Assay used: immunoSEQ multiplex PCR; TCRdb lists only in-frame clones, some missing. Of some 98,000 clones listed, 87% are singletons. The TCR was taken from a woman under 40 in good health and CMV-seronegative. The source material was PBMCs. V usage is TRBV4-1 and J usage is TRBJ1-4, with TRBD1 matching 8 bases. CDR3 coding DNA: TGCGCCAGCAGACAAGCAAACGGACAGGGATTTAATGAAAAACTGTTTTTT. Amino acids: CASRQANGQGFNEKLFF.